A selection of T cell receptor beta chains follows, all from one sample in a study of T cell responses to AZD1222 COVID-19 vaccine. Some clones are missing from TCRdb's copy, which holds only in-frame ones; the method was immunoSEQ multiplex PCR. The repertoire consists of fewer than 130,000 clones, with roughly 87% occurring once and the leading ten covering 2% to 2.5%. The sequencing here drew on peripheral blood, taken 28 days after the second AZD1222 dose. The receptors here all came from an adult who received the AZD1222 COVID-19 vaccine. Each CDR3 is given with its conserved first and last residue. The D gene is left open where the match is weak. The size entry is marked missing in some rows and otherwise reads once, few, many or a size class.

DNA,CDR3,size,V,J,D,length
-,CASILGQGASEQYF,-,TRBV5-8,TRBJ2-7,-,14
TGTGCCAGCAGCACCAACACCGGGGAGCTGTTTTTT,CASSTNTGELFF,-,TRBV9,TRBJ2-2,-,12
TGTGCCAGCAGCGAAACACGTCCCATTCAAAGAAAAAACATTCAGTACTTC,CASSETRPIQRKNIQYF,-,TRBV3-1/TRBV3-2,TRBJ2-4,-,17
TGTGCCACCAGCAGAGATGGTCGAGAGGACACAGATACGCAGTATTTT,CATSRDGREDTDTQYF,-,TRBV15,TRBJ2-3,-,16
TGTGCCAGCAGCACACAACAGGGGGTCTATGGCTACACCTTC,CASSTQQGVYGYTF,-,TRBV9,TRBJ1-2,TRBD1,14
TGTGCCAGCAGCGTAAGCGGGAGGGCCTACAATGAGCAGTTCTTC,CASSVSGRAYNEQFF,-,TRBV9,TRBJ2-1,TRBD2,15
TGTGCCAGCAGTGAAGCGCGGGGGGAAAAACTGTTTTTT,CASSEARGEKLFF,-,TRBV2,TRBJ1-4,-,13
TGTGCCAGCAGTTCTTCCGACAGGGTAGCCTATGGCTACACCTTC,CASSSSDRVAYGYTF,-,TRBV6-5,TRBJ1-2,TRBD1,15
TGTGCCAGCAGCTTAGCGAGCGGGAGTAGGGAGACCCAGTACTTC,CASSLASGSRETQYF,-,TRBV7-2,TRBJ2-5,TRBD2,15
TGCGCCAGCAGCAGGGGACACCTGGGAGAGACCCAGTACTTC,CASSRGHLGETQYF,-,TRBV5-1,TRBJ2-5,-,14
TGTGCCAGCAGCTTGTTACTAGCGGGAGACAATGAGCAGTTCTTC,CASSLLLAGDNEQFF,-,TRBV5-4,TRBJ2-1,TRBD2,15
TGCGCCAGCAGTCTACCGGCAACCAGGCTAGAGACCCAGTACTTC,CASSLPATRLETQYF,-,TRBV5-1,TRBJ2-5,-,15
TGTGCCAGCAGCCCCTCTGTTGCTAGCAATCAGCCCCAGCATTTT,CASSPSVASNQPQHF,-,TRBV7-2,TRBJ1-5,-,15
TGTGCCAGTAGTGCCACCGGGGGGAACACTGAAGCTTTCTTT,CASSATGGNTEAFF,many,TRBV19,TRBJ1-1,-,14
TGCGCCAGCAGCCGAATTCAGGAGCACACCGGGGAGCTGTTTTTT,CASSRIQEHTGELFF,-,TRBV4-3,TRBJ2-2,-,15
TGTGCCAGCTCACAGAGGCGGGGTGCTGAAGCTTTCTTT,CASSQRRGAEAFF,-,TRBV18,TRBJ1-1,-,13
TGTGCCAGCAGACGAGACGGGGAGCTGTTTTTT,CASRRDGELFF,-,TRBV28,TRBJ2-2,-,11
TGTGCCAGCAGCTCCTCTACGGGTCCACAGTTCTTC,CASSSSTGPQFF,-,TRBV7-3,TRBJ2-1,-,12
TGCGCCAGCAGCTTGGGGGCTAACTATGGCTACACCTTC,CASSLGANYGYTF,-,TRBV5-1,TRBJ1-2,-,13
TGTGCCAGTAGGGAAAGGACAGACTACTATGGCTACACCTTC,CASRERTDYYGYTF,-,TRBV19,TRBJ1-2,-,14
TGTGCCAGCAGCGTAGGGTCAGAACCCCAGATTGGGGAGACCCAGTACTTC,CASSVGSEPQIGETQYF,-,TRBV9,TRBJ2-5,-,17
TGTGCCAGCAGTGCCCTAAGTGCGGGAGAAGAGACCCAGTACTTC,CASSALSAGEETQYF,once,TRBV2,TRBJ2-5,TRBD2,15